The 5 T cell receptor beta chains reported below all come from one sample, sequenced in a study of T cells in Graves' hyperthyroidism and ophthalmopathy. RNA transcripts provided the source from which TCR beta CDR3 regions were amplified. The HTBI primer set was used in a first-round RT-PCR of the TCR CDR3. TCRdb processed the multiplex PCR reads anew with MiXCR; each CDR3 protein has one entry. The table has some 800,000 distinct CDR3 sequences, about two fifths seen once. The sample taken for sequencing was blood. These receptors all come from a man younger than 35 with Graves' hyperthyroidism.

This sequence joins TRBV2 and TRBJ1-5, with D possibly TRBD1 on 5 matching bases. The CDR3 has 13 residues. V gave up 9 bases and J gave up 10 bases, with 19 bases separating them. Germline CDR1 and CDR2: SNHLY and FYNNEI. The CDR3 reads CARRGTDDSPQHF. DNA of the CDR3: TGTGCCAGACGAGGGACCGACGATTCACCCCAGCATTTT.

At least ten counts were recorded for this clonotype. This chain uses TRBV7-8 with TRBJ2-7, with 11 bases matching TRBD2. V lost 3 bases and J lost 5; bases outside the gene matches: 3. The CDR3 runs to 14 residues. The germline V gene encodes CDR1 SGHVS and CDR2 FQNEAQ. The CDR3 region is CASSFLAGGHEQYF. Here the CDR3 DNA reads TGTGCCAGCAGCTTCCTAGCGGGAGGCCACGAGCAGTACTTC.

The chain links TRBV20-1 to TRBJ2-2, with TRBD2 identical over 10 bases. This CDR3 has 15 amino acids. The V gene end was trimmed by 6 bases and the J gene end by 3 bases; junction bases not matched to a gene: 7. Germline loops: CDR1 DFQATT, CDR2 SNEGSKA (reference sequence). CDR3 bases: TGCAGTGCGCAACCTCTAGCGGGAGACACCGGGGAGCTGTTTTTT. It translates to CSAQPLAGDTGELFF.

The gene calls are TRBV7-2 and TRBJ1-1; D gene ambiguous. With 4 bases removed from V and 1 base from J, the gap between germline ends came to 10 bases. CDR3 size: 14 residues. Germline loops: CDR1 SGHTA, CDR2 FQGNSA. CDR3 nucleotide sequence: TGTGCCAGCAGCTGGAATGGACGGAACACTGAAGCTTTCTTT. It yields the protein CASSWNGRNTEAFF.

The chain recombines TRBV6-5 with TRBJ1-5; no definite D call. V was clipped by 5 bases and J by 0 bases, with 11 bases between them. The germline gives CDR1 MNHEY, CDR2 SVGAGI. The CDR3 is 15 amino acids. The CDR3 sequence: CASSPQLYSNQPQHF. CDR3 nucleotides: TGTGCCAGCAGTCCTCAGTTATATAGCAATCAGCCCCAGCATTTT.